This T cell receptor (beta chain) was observed in a study of blood T cell repertoires in COVID-19. This CDR3 has 16 amino acids. CDR1 SGHRS and CDR2 YFSETQ come from the germline V gene. Unmatched junction bases numbered 11, after V lost 6 bases and J lost 2 bases. Sequencing was performed with immunoSEQ multiplex PCR; in TCRdb, only in-frame clones are kept and a portion is missing. Of around 180,000 clones in the sample, roughly 86% were seen once. This TCR derives from a man aged 35-49 years with active or convalescent COVID-19. The sequencing sample was made of peripheral blood. The J gene is TRBJ2-1, the V gene TRBV5-1, with 7 bases that match TRBD1. CDR3 DNA: TGCGCCAGCACCACAGGGGCGAGTGGGGCCTACAATGAGCAGTTCTTC. It codes for CASTTGASGAYNEQFF.